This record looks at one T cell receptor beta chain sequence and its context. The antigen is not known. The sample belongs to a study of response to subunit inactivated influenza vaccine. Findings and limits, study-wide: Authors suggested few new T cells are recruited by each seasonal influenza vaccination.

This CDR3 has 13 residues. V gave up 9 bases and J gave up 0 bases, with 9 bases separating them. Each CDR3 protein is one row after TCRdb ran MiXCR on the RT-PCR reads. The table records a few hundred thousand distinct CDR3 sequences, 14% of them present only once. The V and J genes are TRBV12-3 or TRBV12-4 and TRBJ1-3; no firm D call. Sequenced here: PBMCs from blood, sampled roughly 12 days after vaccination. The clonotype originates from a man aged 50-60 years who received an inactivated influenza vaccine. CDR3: CASIRISGNTIYF. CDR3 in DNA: TGTGCCAGTATCAGGATCTCTGGAAACACCATATATTTT.